This T cell receptor beta chain was identified during a study of blood T cell repertoires in COVID-19. About the study: Donors in the United States, Italy and Spain gave samples during acute or convalescent COVID-19.

Participants came from about two dozen US areas, aged about 18 to 100 years. The study recruited exposed participants who had met a COVID-19 case within 2 weeks before entry. Original methodology: Estimation of nucleated cell counts relied on the amplification of reference gene primers. Sequencing used immunoSEQ multiplex PCR; TCRdb keeps in-frame clones, though not all of them. V and J calls and clone size come straight from that table; D and trimming were deduced from the DNA. Found here are fewer than 250,000 clones, about 83% of them singletons; the top ten hold approximately 4%. V shed 2 bases and J shed 11 bases, with 13 bases lying between them. This CDR3 is 14 amino acids long. Germline CDR1 SNHLY, CDR2 FYNNEI.

The chain recombines TRBV2 with TRBJ1-6; D gene uncertain. The sequence came from a middle-aged woman who had been exposed to COVID-19. The sample comprised PBMCs or T cells enriched from blood (not recorded which). CDR3 region: CASSEQAPPTPLHF. DNA of the CDR3: TGTGCCAGCAGTGAACAGGCCCCCCCGACACCCCTCCACTTT.